The 17 T cell receptor beta chains below come from one sample, sequenced in a study of OX40 agonist ivuxolimab in advanced cancers. The data were produced by immunoSEQ multiplex PCR, yet TCRdb's version contains in-frame clones alone and is incomplete. The sample carries more than 9,500 clones, over 80% recorded once. The sample was CD4+ or CD8+ T cells sorted from blood, taken in a trial of the OX40 agonist ivuxolimab. These receptors originate from an adult with an advanced solid tumor such as melanoma, head and neck, liver or kidney cancer.

The chain uses TRBV4-1 and TRBJ1-1, with D maybe TRBD1 (6 bases). Deletions cut 3 bases from V and 4 bases from J, with 12 bases between. The germline CDR1 and CDR2 sequences are MGHRA and YSYEKL. CDR3 length: 14 residues. The chain's CDR3 is CASSHPGGGTEAFF. DNA for the CDR3: TGCGCCAGCAGCCACCCAGGAGGGGGCACTGAAGCTTTCTTT.

The V call is TRBV6-6, the J call TRBJ2-1, with unresolved D. Trimming removed 0 bases at V and 14 bases at J, with 14 bases between. Germline V CDR1 and CDR2: MNHNY, SVGAGI (reference sequence). This CDR3 is built from 13 residues. CDR3 in amino acids: CASSYSNGPSKFF. The CDR3 region has the DNA TGTGCCAGCAGTTACTCTAACGGACCCTCAAAGTTCTTC.

Points on this clone: A read error may produce the germline difference seen at one junction end. The same CDR3 is also encoded by other DNA sequences in this sample. The V call is TRBV10-3, the J call TRBJ1-1; D perhaps matches TRBD1 (5 bases). This CDR3 has 14 amino acids. The germline CDR1 and CDR2 sequences are ENHRY and SYGVKD. CDR3: CAISEPGWGTEAFF. In DNA form, the CDR3 reads TGTGCCATCAGTGAGCCGGGATGGGGGACTGAAGCTTTTTTT.

The chain employs TRBV5-1 and TRBJ1-2; D remains ambiguous. Germline V gene lookup returns CDR1 SGHRS and CDR2 YFSETQ. The CDR3 contains 15 residues. V gave up 0 bases and J gave up 0 bases, with 9 bases separating them. This CDR3 is CASSLDPQPNYGYTF. The DNA of the CDR3 is TGCGCCAGCAGCTTGGACCCTCAGCCTAACTATGGCTACACCTTC.

This clone was recorded only once. The rearrangement links TRBV28 to TRBJ2-3; D ambiguous. The V end was cut by 2 bases, the J end by 2 bases, with 8 bases between. The CDR3 is 14 residues long. Germline CDR1 and CDR2: MDHEN and SYDVKM. CDR3 protein: CASSLDGYTDTQYF. The CDR3 DNA reads as TGTGCCAGCAGTTTAGACGGTTACACAGATACGCAGTATTTT. The variable domain in full, completed from reference TRBV28 and TRBJ2-3, reads DVKVTQSSRYLVKRTGEKVFLECVQDMDHENMFWYRQDPGLGLRLIYFSYDVKMKEKGDIPEGYSVSREKKERFSLILESASTNQTSMYLCASSLDGYTDTQYFGPGTRLTVL.

This clone has a single count. The J gene is TRBJ2-1, the V gene TRBV27, with 9 bases identical to TRBD2. Looked up from germline, CDR1 is MNHEY and CDR2 is SMNVEV (reference sequence). This CDR3 comprises 17 residues. V shed 3 bases and J 2 bases; nucleotides not matched to a gene: 8. In DNA form, the CDR3 reads TGTGCCAGCAGTTTCTCTGGCGGGAGGGCTCCCTACAATGAGCAGTTCTTC. This codes for CASSFSGGRAPYNEQFF.

Comments on this clone: The limits of the CDR3 on the DNA are not certain, so only TCRdb's listed CDR3 is given. The gene calls are TRBV21-1 and TRBJ2-7; the table assigns TRBD1, which was not confirmed against the DNA. TRBV21-1 is a pseudogene. The CDR3 is 15 amino acids long, termini counted. The CDR3 is CASSVGQGSSYEQYF.

The rearrangement links TRBV7-8 to TRBJ2-7, with 8 bases that match TRBD2. J lost 7 bases, V lost 4 bases, and 18 bases had no gene match. Germline CDR1 and CDR2: SGHVS and FQNEAQ. The CDR3 runs to 17 residues. The CDR3 loop reads CASSYPPVGLAGIEQYF. Here the CDR3 DNA reads TGTGCCAGCAGCTACCCCCCTGTAGGACTAGCCGGTATAGAGCAGTACTTC.

The chain links TRBV11-2 to TRBJ2-1; no firm D call. Germline CDR1 SGHAT, CDR2 FQNNGV. The V end was cut by 1 base, the J end by 6 bases, with 16 bases between. The CDR3 contains 16 residues. CDR3 region: CASSLGLPPRGNEQFF. In DNA form, the CDR3 reads TGTGCCAGCAGCTTAGGCTTGCCGCCTAGAGGCAATGAGCAGTTCTTC. Supplemented by reference TRBV11-2 and TRBJ2-1, the full variable domain reads EAGVAQSPRYKIIEKRQSVAFWCNPISGHATLYWYQQILGQGPKLLIQFQNNGVVDDSQLPKDRFSAERLKGVDSTLKIQPAKLEDSAVYLCASSLGLPPRGNEQFFGPGTRLTVL.

The V gene is TRBV5-4, the J gene TRBJ1-4, with TRBD1 matching over 7 bases. Germline V CDR1 and CDR2: SGHNT, YYREEE (reference sequence). With V trimmed by 2 bases and J by 2 bases, 6 bases remained unmatched. The CDR3 consists of 16 residues. CDR3 bases: TGTGCCAGCAGCTTTTCTACAGGGGCGACTAATGAAAAACTGTTTTTT. Amino acids: CASSFSTGATNEKLFF. Variable domain in full (rest from reference TRBV5-4 and TRBJ1-4): ETGVTQSPTHLIKTRGQQVTLRCSSQSGHNTVSWYQQALGQGPQFIFQYYREEENGRGNFPPRFSGLQFPNYSSELNVNALELDDSALYLCASSFSTGATNEKLFFGSGTQLSVL.

This rearrangement joins TRBV4-2 to TRBJ2-3; TRBD1 is a possible D gene (5 bases). The germline V gene encodes CDR1 LGHNA and CDR2 YNFKEQ. Trimming cost V 3 bases and J 1 base, with 11 bases left between them. The CDR3 has 15 amino acids. The CDR3 sequence: CASSHQGGRTDTQYF. As DNA, the CDR3 is TGTGCCAGCAGCCACCAGGGCGGCCGCACAGATACGCAGTATTTT.

The J gene is TRBJ2-1, the V gene TRBV25-1; 10 bases agree with TRBD2. With V trimmed by 2 bases and J by 6 bases, 10 bases remained unmatched. Germline V gene sequence: CDR1 MGHDK, CDR2 SYGVNS. The CDR3 totals 17 residues. CDR3 DNA: TGTGCCAGCAGTGAAAGAGTAGGCCTAGCGGGAGTCAATGAGCAGTTCTTC. Translation gives CASSERVGLAGVNEQFF.

Comments on this clone: Other DNA sequences from this sample encode an identical CDR3 as well. This chain links TRBV5-6 with TRBJ2-1; perhaps TRBD2 as D (5 bases). The CDR3 totals 15 residues. Trimming removed 0 bases at V and 0 bases at J, with 7 bases between. CDR1 and CDR2 (germline): SGHDT, YYEEEE. CDR3: CASSLGGGSYNEQFF. The CDR3 bases are TGTGCCAGCAGCTTGGGCGGAGGCTCCTACAATGAGCAGTTCTTC.

The chain carries TRBV11-1 and TRBJ1-2, with D uncertain. CDR1 is SGHAT, CDR2 FQDESV, per germline (reference sequence). The ends were cut back, 1 base at V and 5 bases at J, with 8 bases in the middle. This CDR3 is built from 13 residues. The chain's CDR3 is CASSLGTPYGYTF. Written as DNA, the CDR3 is TGTGCCAGCAGCTTAGGGACCCCGTATGGCTACACCTTC.

The rearrangement links TRBV11-2 to TRBJ2-3; D is possibly TRBD1 (5 bases). Germline V gives CDR1 SGHAT, CDR2 FQNNGV. Trimming removed 7 bases at V and 0 bases at J, with 14 bases between. CDR3 length: 15 residues. The CDR3, as DNA: TGTGCCAGCACCTCAAAATGGACAAGCACAGATACGCAGTATTTT. Amino acids: CASTSKWTSTDTQYF.

The chain couples TRBV13 to TRBJ2-7; 9 nucleotides match TRBD1. The V gene's germline CDR1 is PRHDT and CDR2 FYEKMQ (reference sequence). The CDR3 has 14 amino acids. The V gene end was trimmed by 4 bases and the J gene end by 6 bases; junction bases not matched to a gene: 7. The chain's CDR3 is CASSWGTGIREQYF. CDR3 DNA sequence: TGTGCCAGCAGCTGGGGGACAGGGATCCGCGAGCAGTACTTC.

The J gene is TRBJ2-1, the V gene TRBV11-2, with D tentatively TRBD2 (6 bases). Germline V lookup: CDR1 SGHAT, CDR2 FQNNGV. V gave up 2 bases and J gave up 2 bases, with 10 bases separating them. This CDR3 is 15 amino acids long. As DNA, the CDR3 is TGTGCCAGCAGCTTACATACTAGCCCCTACAATGAGCAGTTCTTC. Translating gives CASSLHTSPYNEQFF.